This TCR beta chain was found in a study of CD8 T cells in Susac syndrome. Whole-study results and caveats: It was acknowledged in the study that its TCR sequencing and HLA analysis involved a relatively small number of individuals.

Random hexamers primed reverse transcription of about 0.45 to 1 ug RNA. immunoSEQ multiplex PCR amplified TCR beta CDR3 across 54 Vbeta, 13 Jbeta. TCRdb called the immunoSEQ multiplex PCR reads again in MiXCR, with one record for every CDR3 protein. The sample contains hundreds of thousands of distinct CDR3 sequences, around 95% of which appear only once. Germline V CDR1 and CDR2: KGHSH, LQKENI. This CDR3 spans 14 amino acids. Trimming removed 4 bases from V and 1 base from J, with 11 bases in between. This clonotype was seen just once. The antigen is unknown. Blood CD8+ and CD4+ T cells underwent high-throughput TCR beta sequencing. The CD8+ and CD4+ T cells were negatively isolated, with the TEMRA cells enriched by FACS.

V gene TRBV18 combines with J gene TRBJ2-7, with D perhaps matching TRBD2 (6 bases). The sequenced sample was CD4+ T cells from PBMCs. The source is a human donor with multiple sclerosis. The CDR3 protein is CASSRGAGSYEQYF. Here the CDR3 DNA reads TGTGCCAGCTCACGCGGTGCGGGGTCCTACGAGCAGTACTTC.